The 21 T cell receptor beta chains listed next were all sequenced from one sample in a study of blood T cell repertoires in COVID-19. The method was immunoSEQ multiplex PCR; TCRdb's version includes in-frame clones alone and lacks a portion of them. The sample lists fewer than 250,000 clones, 80% to 90% seen once, with about 0.93% in the top ten. Sequencing input: peripheral blood. Receptor source: a man in his forties with acute or convalescent COVID-19.

The V gene is TRBV6-5, the J gene TRBJ1-5; D is unresolved. V was cut by 7 bases and J by 1 base, with 8 bases left in between. From germline, CDR1 is MNHEY and CDR2 SVGAGI. The CDR3 length is 13 residues. CDR3 residues: CASTIQSNQPQHF. CDR3 DNA: TGTGCCAGCACCATACAAAGCAATCAGCCCCAGCATTTT.

The CDR3 reads CASIFRTGRNYGYTF. CDR3 nucleotides: TGTGCCAGCATCTTTCGGACAGGGAGGAACTATGGCTACACCTTC. The chain joins TRBV6-5 to TRBJ1-2; TRBD1 agrees at 8 bases. The trim removed 7 bases at V and 2 bases at J, leaving 9 bases unmatched. CDR3 length: 15 residues. Germline loops: CDR1 MNHEY, CDR2 SVGAGI.

Here the CDR3 reads CASSRSTPGTGYNSPLHF. CDR3 DNA: TGTGCCAGCAGTCGTTCAACCCCCGGGACAGGATATAATTCACCCCTCCACTTT. The chain joins TRBV6-6 to TRBJ1-6, with TRBD1 matching over 8 bases. Looked up from germline, CDR1 is MNHNY and CDR2 is SVGAGI (reference sequence). CDR3 size: 18 residues. Trimming took 5 bases from V and 4 from J; bases not matched to a gene: 13.

The DNA for the CDR3 is TGTGCCAGCAGCCACCGGCGGGGGTGGGGCACCGGGGAGCTGTTTTTT. It specifies CASSHRRGWGTGELFF. The rearrangement joins TRBV3-1 (or the pseudogene TRBV3-2) to TRBJ2-2, with 7 bases aligning to TRBD2. The V gene end was trimmed by 3 bases and the J gene end by 4 bases; junction bases not matched to a gene: 8. The length of the CDR3 is 16 residues. Germline values: CDR1 LGHDT, CDR2 YNNKEL (reference sequence).

The V gene is TRBV5-5, the J gene TRBJ2-7; D is unresolved. Germline V CDR1 and CDR2: SGHKS, YYEKEE (reference sequence). The CDR3 runs to 12 residues. The V gene lost 4 bases and the J gene lost 4 bases, with 9 bases spanning the gap. This CDR3 reads CASSVDGYEQYF. The CDR3 DNA reads as TGTGCCAGCAGCGTGGACGGTTACGAGCAGTACTTC.

The rearrangement uses TRBV3-1 (or the pseudogene TRBV3-2) and TRBJ1-1, with D perhaps TRBD1 (5 bases). The germline V and J ends were trimmed by 3 bases and 7 bases, with 9 bases remaining between them. The CDR3 extends over 12 amino acids. Germline V CDR1 and CDR2: LGHDT, YNNKEL (reference sequence). CDR3 nucleotides: TGTGCCAGCAGCCAGACTAGGGGTGAAGCTTTCTTT. Protein sequence: CASSQTRGEAFF.

The V gene is TRBV30, the J gene TRBJ1-1; tentatively, D is TRBD1 (6 bases). Trimming cost V 4 bases and J 10 bases, with 16 bases left between them. The CDR3 totals 12 residues. Germline assignment: CDR1 GTSNPN and CDR2 SVGIG (reference sequence). The CDR3 loop reads CAWTQGTLGAFF. The DNA for the CDR3 is TGTGCCTGGACCCAGGGGACCCTTGGAGCTTTCTTT.

The chain couples TRBV10-3 to TRBJ2-7; D is perhaps TRBD1 (5 bases). V lost 2 bases and J 3 bases, leaving 11 bases between the germline ends. Germline V lookup: CDR1 ENHRY, CDR2 SYGVKD. The CDR3 runs 14 residues. CDR3 DNA: TGTGCCATCAGTGAGGCGACGACAGTCTACGAGCAGTACTTC. This gives the protein CAISEATTVYEQYF.

The V call is TRBV19, the J call TRBJ2-7, with D perhaps matching TRBD1 (5 bases). Germline CDR1 is LNHDA and CDR2 is SQIVND (reference sequence). V was pared by 3 bases and J by 5 bases, with 11 bases between. This CDR3 is 13 amino acids long. CDR3 nucleotide sequence: TGTGCCAGTAGTATCAGGGAAGCCAACGAGCAGTACTTC. This gives the protein CASSIREANEQYF. The full variable domain, with the rest looked up from reference TRBV19 and TRBJ2-7, is DGGITQSPKYLFRKEGQNVTLSCEQNLNHDAMYWYRQDPGQGLRLIYYSQIVNDFQKGDIAEGYSVSREKKESFPLTVTSAQKNPTAFYLCASSIREANEQYFGPGTRLTVT.

The chain uses TRBV27 and TRBJ2-1, with 11 positions matching TRBD2. V shed 8 bases, J shed 1 base, and the junction held 13 bases outside the gene matches. The germline gives CDR1 MNHEY, CDR2 SMNVEV (reference sequence). The CDR3 spans 18 residues. The chain's CDR3 is CASLELAGGTGSYNEQFF. In DNA, the CDR3 is TGTGCCAGCCTTGAGCTAGCGGGGGGAACTGGATCCTACAATGAGCAGTTCTTC.

The chain joins TRBV21-1 to TRBJ2-7; the listed D gene, TRBD1, was not tested against the DNA. TRBV21-1 is classified as a pseudogene. This CDR3 has 14 residues. The CDR3 spells CASSEDRGSYEQYF. CDR3 coding DNA: TGTGCCAGCAGCGAAGACAGGGGTTCCTACGAGCAGTACTTC.

This clone was counted a single time. The V gene is TRBV4-3, the J gene TRBJ1-2, with 9 bases aligning to TRBD1. After removal of 4 bases from V and 2 bases from J, the junction contained 5 bases not matched to a gene. The CDR3 length is 15 residues. Germline-derived CDR1 and CDR2 are LGHNA and YSLEER. The CDR3 loop reads CASSPLDRGNYGYTF. The CDR3 nucleotides are TGCGCCAGCAGCCCCCTGGACAGGGGAAACTATGGCTACACCTTC.

This rearrangement joins TRBV28 to TRBJ1-2, with 9 bases matching TRBD1. Trimming cost V 4 bases and J 6 bases; bases outside gene matches: 9. Germline CDR1 and CDR2: MDHEN and SYDVKM. This CDR3 region has 15 residues. The CDR3 is CASSSSGQGMDGYTF. The CDR3 nucleotides are TGTGCCAGCAGTTCCTCGGGACAGGGTATGGATGGCTACACCTTC.

The chain has TRBV2 and TRBJ2-7; D not resolved. Germline values: CDR1 SNHLY, CDR2 FYNNEI. Trimming pared 4 bases from V and 3 bases from J, leaving 4 bases between. This CDR3 is 11 amino acids long. For the CDR3, the DNA is TGTGCCAGCAGTGTCGGCTACGAGCAGTACTTC. Protein sequence: CASSVGYEQYF. Filled out from reference TRBV2 and TRBJ2-7, the complete variable domain reads EPEVTQTPSHQVTQMGQEVILRCVPISNHLYFYWYRQILGQKVEFLVSFYNNEISEKSEIFDDQFSVERPDGSNFTLKIRSTKLEDSAMYFCASSVGYEQYFGPGTRLTVT.

The rearrangement links TRBV2 to TRBJ2-1; D is unclear. CDR1 and CDR2 from the germline V gene are SNHLY and FYNNEI. V dropped 11 bases and J dropped 1 base, with 12 bases sitting between them. This CDR3 is 13 amino acids long. CDR3 region: CALSLVSYNEQFF. Here the CDR3 DNA reads TGTGCCCTATCCCTCGTATCCTACAATGAGCAGTTCTTC.

Here the CDR3 reads CASSQVAQGGYGYTF. CDR3 nucleotide sequence: TGTGCCAGCAGCCAAGTAGCCCAGGGAGGGTATGGCTACACCTTC. The chain employs TRBV3-1 (or the pseudogene TRBV3-2) and TRBJ1-2; a possible D gene is TRBD1 (5 bases). This CDR3 is built from 15 residues. The V gene lost 1 base and the J gene lost 5 bases, with 14 bases spanning the gap. The germline V gene encodes CDR1 LGHDT and CDR2 YNNKEL (reference sequence).

The rearrangement uses TRBV3-1 (or the pseudogene TRBV3-2) and TRBJ1-2, with TRBD1 matching 10 bases. The germline V gene encodes CDR1 LGHDT and CDR2 YNNKEL (reference sequence). Trimming at V came to 0 bases and at J to 4 bases, leaving 5 bases not matched to a gene. The CDR3 has 16 amino acids. DNA for the CDR3: TGTGCCAGCAGCCAAGATTTGACAGGGGGCATCTATGGCTACACCTTC. Translating gives CASSQDLTGGIYGYTF.

CDR3 loop: CASREQGRTGELFF. The CDR3 coding sequence is TGTGCCAGTAGGGAGCAGGGGCGGACCGGGGAGCTGTTTTTT. The V call is TRBV19, the J call TRBJ2-2; a weak D match, TRBD1 (6 bases). The CDR3 has 14 residues. V lost 6 bases to trimming and J lost 5 bases, with 13 bases between them. Germline V lookup: CDR1 LNHDA, CDR2 SQIVND (reference sequence).

The chain is built from TRBV3-1 (or the pseudogene TRBV3-2) and TRBJ1-1, with 8 bases fitting TRBD1. CDR1 and CDR2 (germline): LGHDT, YNNKEL (reference sequence). Germline trimming cut 0 bases from V and 8 bases from J; bases unmatched to any gene: 5. This CDR3 spans 14 amino acids. Here the CDR3 reads CASSQEIRTGEAFF. The DNA of the CDR3 is TGTGCCAGCAGCCAAGAAATTAGGACAGGGGAAGCTTTCTTT.

The chain links TRBV6-5 to TRBJ1-2, with D possibly matching TRBD1 (6 bases). V lost 8 bases and J 3 bases, leaving 13 bases between the germline ends. This CDR3 spans 13 amino acids. Germline CDR1 and CDR2: MNHEY and SVGAGI. Written as DNA, the CDR3 is TGTGCCAGCGGGAGACAGGCTTACTATGGCTACACCTTC. Protein sequence: CASGRQAYYGYTF.

This clone has a single count. The rearrangement joins TRBV29-1 to TRBJ2-5; tentatively, D is TRBD2 (5 bases). The V gene lost 4 bases and the J gene lost 5 bases, with 8 bases spanning the gap. Germline V gene data show CDR1 as SQVTM and CDR2 as ANQGSEA. This CDR3 has 11 residues. CDR3 nucleotide sequence: TGCAGCGTTGTGCCGGGGGAGACCCAGTACTTC. It yields the protein CSVVPGETQYF.